The source of this T cell receptor (beta chain) is a study of cytomegalovirus exposure and HLA in healthy donors. The CDR3 consists of 13 residues. Germline CDR1 reads WNHNN; CDR2 reads SYGVQD (reference sequence). Trimming took off 5 bases at V and 2 bases at J, with 9 bases between the two ends. General observations from the study: Productive status was seen about 90% or about 30% of the time for most TCR beta V segments in an earlier analysis. A later analysis revealed that TCR association rates differed between HLA loci, peaking at DRB1 and bottoming out at HLA-C. In all likelihood, a cluster of highly shared sequence variants was a sequencing artifact.

Primers included in the PCR were 60 Vbeta and 13 Jbeta primers. Produced via immunoSEQ multiplex PCR; TCRdb's table is partial and in-frame only. The sample contains over 100,000 clones, approximately 81% of which appear only once. About this clone: The antigen is unknown.

At sampling all donors were nominally healthy, likely with unrecorded immune exposures. The sequence came from a woman aged 18-29 years in good health and CMV-seropositive. This chain joins TRBV10-1 and TRBJ2-5; D is unclear. Sequenced material: PBMCs. The CDR3 DNA reads TGCGCCAGCAGTCCGCGGCAACAAGAGACCCAGTACTTC. Its translation is CASSPRQQETQYF.